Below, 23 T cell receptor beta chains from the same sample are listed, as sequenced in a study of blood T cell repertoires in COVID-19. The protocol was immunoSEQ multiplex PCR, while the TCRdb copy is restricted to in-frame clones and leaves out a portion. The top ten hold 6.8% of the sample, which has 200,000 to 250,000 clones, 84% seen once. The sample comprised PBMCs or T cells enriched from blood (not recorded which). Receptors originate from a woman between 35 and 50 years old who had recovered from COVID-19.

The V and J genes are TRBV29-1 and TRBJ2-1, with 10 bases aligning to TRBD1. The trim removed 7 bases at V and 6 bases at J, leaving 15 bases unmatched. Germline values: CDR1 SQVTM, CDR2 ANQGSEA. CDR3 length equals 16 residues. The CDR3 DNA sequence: TGCAGCGGCCAAAGGGGACAGGGGATCACGTCCAATGAGCAGTTCTTC. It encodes CSGQRGQGITSNEQFF.

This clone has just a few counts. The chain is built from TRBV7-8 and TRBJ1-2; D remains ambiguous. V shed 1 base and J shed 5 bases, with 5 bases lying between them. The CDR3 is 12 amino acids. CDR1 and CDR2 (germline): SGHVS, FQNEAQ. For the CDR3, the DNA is TGTGCCAGCAGCTTAGACGGGTATGGCTACACCTTC. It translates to CASSLDGYGYTF.

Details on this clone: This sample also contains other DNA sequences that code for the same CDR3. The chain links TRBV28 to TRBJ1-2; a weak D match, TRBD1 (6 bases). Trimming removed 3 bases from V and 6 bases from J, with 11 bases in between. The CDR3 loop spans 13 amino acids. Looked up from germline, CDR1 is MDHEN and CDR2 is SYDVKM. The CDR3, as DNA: TGTGCCAGCAGTTTCAGGCAGGGGAATGGCTACACCTTC. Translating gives CASSFRQGNGYTF.

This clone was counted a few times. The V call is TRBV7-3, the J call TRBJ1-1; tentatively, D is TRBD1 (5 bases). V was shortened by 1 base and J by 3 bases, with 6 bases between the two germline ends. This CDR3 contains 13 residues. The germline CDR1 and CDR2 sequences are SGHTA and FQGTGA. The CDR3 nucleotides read TGTGCCAGCAGCTTAAGCAGGGACACTGAAGCTTTCTTT. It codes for CASSLSRDTEAFF. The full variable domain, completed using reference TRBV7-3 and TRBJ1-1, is GAGVSQTPSNKVTEKGKYVELRCDPISGHTALYWYRQSLGQGPEFLIYFQGTGAADDSGLPNDRFFAVRPEGSVSTLKIQRTERGDSAVYLCASSLSRDTEAFFGQGTRLTVV.

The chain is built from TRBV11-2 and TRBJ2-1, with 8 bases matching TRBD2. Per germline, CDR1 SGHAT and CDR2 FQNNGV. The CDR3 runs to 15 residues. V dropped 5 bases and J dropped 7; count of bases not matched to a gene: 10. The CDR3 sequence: CASSLGLEELNEQFF. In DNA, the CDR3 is TGTGCCAGCAGCCTGGGACTAGAGGAGTTAAATGAGCAGTTCTTC.

CDR3 in DNA: TGTGCCAGCAGCTTGGGAGGGTACCAAGAGACCCAGTACTTC. Its protein product is CASSLGGYQETQYF. This sequence joins TRBV5-4 and TRBJ2-5, with a possible D match to TRBD2 (5 bases). Germline V CDR1 and CDR2: SGHNT, YYREEE (reference sequence). Trimming removed 0 bases at V and 0 bases at J, with 6 bases between. This CDR3 has 14 amino acids.

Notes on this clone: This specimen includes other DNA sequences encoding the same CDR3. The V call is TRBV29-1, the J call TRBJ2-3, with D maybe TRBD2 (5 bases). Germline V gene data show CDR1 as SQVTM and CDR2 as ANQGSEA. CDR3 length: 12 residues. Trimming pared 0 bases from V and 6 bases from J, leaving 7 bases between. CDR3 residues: CSVEEGADTQYF. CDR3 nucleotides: TGCAGCGTTGAAGAGGGAGCGGATACGCAGTATTTT.

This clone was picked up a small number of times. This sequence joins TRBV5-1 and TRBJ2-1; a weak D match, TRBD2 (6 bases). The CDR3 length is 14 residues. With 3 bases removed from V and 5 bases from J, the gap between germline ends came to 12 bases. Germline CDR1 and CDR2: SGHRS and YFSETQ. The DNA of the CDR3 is TGCGCCAGCAGCTCTTGGGACTTCAACAATGAGCAGTTCTTC. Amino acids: CASSSWDFNNEQFF.

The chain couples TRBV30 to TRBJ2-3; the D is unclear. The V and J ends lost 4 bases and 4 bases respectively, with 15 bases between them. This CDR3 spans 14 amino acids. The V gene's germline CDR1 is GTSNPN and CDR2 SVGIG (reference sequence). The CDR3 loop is CAWNWRLASDTQYF. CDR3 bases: TGTGCCTGGAACTGGAGACTTGCGTCAGATACGCAGTATTTT.

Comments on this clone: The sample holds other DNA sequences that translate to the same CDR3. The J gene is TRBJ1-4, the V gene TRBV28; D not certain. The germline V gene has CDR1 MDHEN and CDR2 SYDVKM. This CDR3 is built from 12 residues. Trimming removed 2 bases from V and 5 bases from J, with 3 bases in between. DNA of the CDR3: TGTGCCAGCAGTTTACTCAATGAAAAACTGTTTTTT. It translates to CASSLLNEKLFF.

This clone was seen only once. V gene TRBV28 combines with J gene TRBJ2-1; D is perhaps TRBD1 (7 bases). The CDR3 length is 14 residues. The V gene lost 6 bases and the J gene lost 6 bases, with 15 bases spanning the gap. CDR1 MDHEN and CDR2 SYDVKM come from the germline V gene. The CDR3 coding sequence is TGTGCCAGCAGCCCCTTCAGGGGGGTCAATGAGCAGTTCTTC. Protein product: CASSPFRGVNEQFF.

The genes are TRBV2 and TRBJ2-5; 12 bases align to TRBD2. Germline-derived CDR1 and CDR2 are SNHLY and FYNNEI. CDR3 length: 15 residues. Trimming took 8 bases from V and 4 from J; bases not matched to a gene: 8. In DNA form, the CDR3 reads TGTGCCAGCTCCCGACTAGCGGGAGTTACAGAGACCCAGTACTTC. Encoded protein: CASSRLAGVTETQYF.

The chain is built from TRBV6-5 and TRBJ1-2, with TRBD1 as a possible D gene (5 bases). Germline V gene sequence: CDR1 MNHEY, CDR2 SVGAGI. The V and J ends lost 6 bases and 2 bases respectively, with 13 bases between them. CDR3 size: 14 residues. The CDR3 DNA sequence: TGTGCCAGCAGACCAAGGAAGGGGAACTATGGCTACACCTTC. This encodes CASRPRKGNYGYTF.

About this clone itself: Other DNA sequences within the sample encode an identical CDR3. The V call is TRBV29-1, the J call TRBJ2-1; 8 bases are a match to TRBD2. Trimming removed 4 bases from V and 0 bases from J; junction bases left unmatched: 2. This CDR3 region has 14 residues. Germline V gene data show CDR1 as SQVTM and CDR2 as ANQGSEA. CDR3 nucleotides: TGCAGCGTTGGGAGCGGGAGCTCCTACAATGAGCAGTTCTTC. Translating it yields CSVGSGSSYNEQFF.

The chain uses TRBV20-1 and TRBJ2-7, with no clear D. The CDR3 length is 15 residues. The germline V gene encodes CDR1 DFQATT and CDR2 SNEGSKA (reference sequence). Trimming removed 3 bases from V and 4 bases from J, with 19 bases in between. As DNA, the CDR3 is TGCAGTGCTAGTTCCACCCGTTCCCCAGTGTACGAGCAGTACTTC. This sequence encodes CSASSTRSPVYEQYF.

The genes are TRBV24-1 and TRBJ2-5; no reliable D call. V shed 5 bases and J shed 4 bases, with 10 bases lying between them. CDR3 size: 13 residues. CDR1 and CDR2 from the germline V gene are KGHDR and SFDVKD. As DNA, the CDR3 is TGTGCCACCAGTGTAAGATACGGAGAGACCCAGTACTTC. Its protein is CATSVRYGETQYF.

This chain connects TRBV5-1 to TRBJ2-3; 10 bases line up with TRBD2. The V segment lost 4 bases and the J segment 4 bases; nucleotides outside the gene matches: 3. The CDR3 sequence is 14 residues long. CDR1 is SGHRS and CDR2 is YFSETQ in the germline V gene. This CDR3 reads CASSASGSADTQYF. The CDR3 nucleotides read TGCGCCAGCAGCGCTAGCGGGAGTGCAGATACGCAGTATTTT.

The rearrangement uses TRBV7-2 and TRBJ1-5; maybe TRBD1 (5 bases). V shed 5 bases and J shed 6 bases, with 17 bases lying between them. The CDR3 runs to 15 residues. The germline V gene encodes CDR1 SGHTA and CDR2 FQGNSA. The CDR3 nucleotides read TGTGCCAGCAGCCGGGGGTGGGGCAAGGGTCAGCCCCAGCATTTT. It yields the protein CASSRGWGKGQPQHF.

The DNA of the CDR3 is TGTGCCTGGAGTGTAACAGGGGACGGGTCACCCCTCCACTTT. Its protein is CAWSVTGDGSPLHF. V is TRBV30 and J is TRBJ1-6; 7 positions agree with TRBD1. V lost 0 bases, J lost 10 bases, and 6 bases stayed unmatched. The CDR3 is 14 residues long. Germline V gene lookup returns CDR1 GTSNPN and CDR2 SVGIG (reference sequence).

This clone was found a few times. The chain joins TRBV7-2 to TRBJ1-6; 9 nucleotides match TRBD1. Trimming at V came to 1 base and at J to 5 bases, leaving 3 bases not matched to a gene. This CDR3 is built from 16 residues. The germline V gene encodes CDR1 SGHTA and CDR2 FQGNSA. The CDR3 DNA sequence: TGTGCCAGCAGCTTAGTCGGGACAGGGAATAATTCACCCCTCCACTTT. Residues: CASSLVGTGNNSPLHF.

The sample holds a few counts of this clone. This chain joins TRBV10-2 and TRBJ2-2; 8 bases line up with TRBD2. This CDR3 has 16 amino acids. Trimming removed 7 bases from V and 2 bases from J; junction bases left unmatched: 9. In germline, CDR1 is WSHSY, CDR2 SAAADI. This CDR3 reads CASMNLAGRNTGELFF. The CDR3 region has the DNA TGCGCCAGCATGAATTTAGCGGGGAGAAACACCGGGGAGCTGTTTTTT.

The CDR3 nucleotides are TGTGCCTGGTCCCTACTAGCCCTCTCTGGGGCCAACGTCCTGACTTTC. This codes for CAWSLLALSGANVLTF. The rearrangement uses TRBV30 and TRBJ2-6, with D tentatively TRBD2 (6 bases). This CDR3 region has 16 residues. V lost 5 bases, J lost 0 bases, and 14 bases lay in between. Germline-derived CDR1 and CDR2 are GTSNPN and SVGIG (reference sequence).

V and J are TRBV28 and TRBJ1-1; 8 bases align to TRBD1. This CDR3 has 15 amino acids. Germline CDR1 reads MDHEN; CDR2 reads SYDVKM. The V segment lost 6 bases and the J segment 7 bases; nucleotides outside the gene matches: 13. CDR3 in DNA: TGTGCCAGCAGCACCCAACCAAGACAGGGGCGTGAAGCTTTCTTT. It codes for CASSTQPRQGREAFF.